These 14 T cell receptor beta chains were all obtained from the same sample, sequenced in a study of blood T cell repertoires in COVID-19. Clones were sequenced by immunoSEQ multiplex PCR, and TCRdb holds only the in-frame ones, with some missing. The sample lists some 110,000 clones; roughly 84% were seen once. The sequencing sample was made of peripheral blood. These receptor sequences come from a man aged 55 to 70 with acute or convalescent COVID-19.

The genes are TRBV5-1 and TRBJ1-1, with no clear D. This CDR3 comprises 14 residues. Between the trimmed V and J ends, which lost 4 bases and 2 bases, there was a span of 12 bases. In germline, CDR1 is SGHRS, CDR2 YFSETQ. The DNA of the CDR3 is TGCGCCAGCAGCCCCAACATTCGTAACACTGAAGCTTTCTTT. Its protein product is CASSPNIRNTEAFF.

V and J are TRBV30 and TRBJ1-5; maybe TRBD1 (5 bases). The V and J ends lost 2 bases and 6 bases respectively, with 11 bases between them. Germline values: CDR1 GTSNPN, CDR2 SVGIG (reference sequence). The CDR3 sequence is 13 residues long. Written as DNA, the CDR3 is TGTGCCTGGAGTATCGGGGGAACTCAGCCCCAGCATTTT. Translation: CAWSIGGTQPQHF.

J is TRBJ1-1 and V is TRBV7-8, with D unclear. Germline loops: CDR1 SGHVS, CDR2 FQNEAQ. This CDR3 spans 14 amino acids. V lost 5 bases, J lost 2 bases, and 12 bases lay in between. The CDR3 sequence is CASSPSVGNTEAFF. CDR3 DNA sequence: TGTGCCAGCAGCCCCAGCGTAGGAAACACTGAAGCTTTCTTT.

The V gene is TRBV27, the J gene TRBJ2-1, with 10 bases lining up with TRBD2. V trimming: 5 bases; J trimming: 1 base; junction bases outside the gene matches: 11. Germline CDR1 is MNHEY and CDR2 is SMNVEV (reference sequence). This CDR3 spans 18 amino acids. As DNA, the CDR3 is TGTGCCAGCAGTCTTCTAGCGGGAGCCCTAATTTCCTACAATGAGCAGTTCTTC. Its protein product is CASSLLAGALISYNEQFF.

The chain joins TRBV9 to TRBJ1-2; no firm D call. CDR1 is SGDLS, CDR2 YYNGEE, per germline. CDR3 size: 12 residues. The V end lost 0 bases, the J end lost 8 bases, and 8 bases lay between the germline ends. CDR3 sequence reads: CASSVARMGYTF. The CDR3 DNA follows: TGTGCCAGCAGCGTAGCCAGGATGGGCTACACCTTC.

The chain's CDR3 is CASRISRVAAEAFF. In DNA, the CDR3 is TGTGCCAGCAGAATATCCAGGGTTGCGGCAGAAGCTTTCTTT. This sequence joins TRBV27 and TRBJ1-1; D may be TRBD1 (5 bases). Trimming removed 6 bases from V and 8 bases from J, with 19 bases in between. CDR3 length equals 14 residues. Germline V lookup: CDR1 MNHEY, CDR2 SMNVEV (reference sequence).

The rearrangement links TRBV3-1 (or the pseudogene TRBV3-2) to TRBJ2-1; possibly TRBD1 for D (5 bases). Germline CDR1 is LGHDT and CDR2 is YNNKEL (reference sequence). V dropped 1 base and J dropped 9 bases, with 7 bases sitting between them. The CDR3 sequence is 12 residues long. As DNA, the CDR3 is TGTGCCAGCAGCCAAGGTGGGGCTGAGCAGTTCTTC. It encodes CASSQGGAEQFF.

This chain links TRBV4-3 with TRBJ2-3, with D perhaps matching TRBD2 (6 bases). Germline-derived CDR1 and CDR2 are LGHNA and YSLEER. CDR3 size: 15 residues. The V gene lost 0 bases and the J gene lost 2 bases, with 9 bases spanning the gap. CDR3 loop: CASSQEGLTTDTQYF. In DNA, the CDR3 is TGCGCCAGCAGCCAAGAGGGACTCACCACAGATACGCAGTATTTT.

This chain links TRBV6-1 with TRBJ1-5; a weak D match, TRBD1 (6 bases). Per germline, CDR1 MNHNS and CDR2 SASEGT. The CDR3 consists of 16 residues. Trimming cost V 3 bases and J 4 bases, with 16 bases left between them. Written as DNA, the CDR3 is TGTGCCAGCAGTGAGGACAGTTTACACTCGAATCAGCCCCAGCATTTT. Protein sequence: CASSEDSLHSNQPQHF.

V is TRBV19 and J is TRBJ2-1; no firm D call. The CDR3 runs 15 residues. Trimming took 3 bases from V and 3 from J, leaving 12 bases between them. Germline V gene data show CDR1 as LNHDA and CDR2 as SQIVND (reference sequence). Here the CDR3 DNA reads TGTGCCAGTAGTATCCGACACGGATACTACAATGAGCAGTTCTTC. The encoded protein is CASSIRHGYYNEQFF.

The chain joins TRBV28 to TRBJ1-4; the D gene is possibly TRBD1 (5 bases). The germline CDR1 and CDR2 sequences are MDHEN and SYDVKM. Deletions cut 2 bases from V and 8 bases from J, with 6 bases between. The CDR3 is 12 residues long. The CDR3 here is CASSLGAEKLFF. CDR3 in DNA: TGTGCCAGCAGTTTAGGGGCCGAAAAACTGTTTTTT.

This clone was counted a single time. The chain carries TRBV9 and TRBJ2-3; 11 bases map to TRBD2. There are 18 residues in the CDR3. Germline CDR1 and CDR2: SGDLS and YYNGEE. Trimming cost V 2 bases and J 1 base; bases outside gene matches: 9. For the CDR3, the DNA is TGTGCCAGCAGCGTGTTACTAGCGGGAGACCTTCGCACAGATACGCAGTATTTT. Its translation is CASSVLLAGDLRTDTQYF.

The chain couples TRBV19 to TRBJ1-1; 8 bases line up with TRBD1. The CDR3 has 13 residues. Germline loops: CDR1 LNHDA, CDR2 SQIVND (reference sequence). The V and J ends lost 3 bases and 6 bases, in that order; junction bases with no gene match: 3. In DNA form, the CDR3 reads TGTGCCAGTAGTATTCAACAGGGGGCTGAAGCTTTCTTT. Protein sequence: CASSIQQGAEAFF.

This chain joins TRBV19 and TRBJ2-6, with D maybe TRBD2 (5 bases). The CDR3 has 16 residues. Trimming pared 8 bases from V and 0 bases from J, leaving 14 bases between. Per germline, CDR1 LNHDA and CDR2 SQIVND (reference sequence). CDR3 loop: CASAVSGFSGANVLTF. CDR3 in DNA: TGTGCCAGTGCGGTCTCGGGATTCTCTGGGGCCAACGTCCTGACTTTC.